The 24 T cell receptor beta chains below all came from one sample that was sequenced in a study of blood T cell repertoires in COVID-19. The method was immunoSEQ multiplex PCR; TCRdb's version includes in-frame clones alone and lacks a portion of them. The sample consists of about 280,000 clones, around 90% of them appearing once. Sequencing input: peripheral blood. The receptor set was obtained from a woman aged 40 to 49 who had recovered from COVID-19.

The rearrangement uses TRBV25-1 and TRBJ2-2; TRBD1 agrees at 7 bases. In germline, CDR1 is MGHDK, CDR2 SYGVNS. CDR3 length: 15 residues. Losses at the gene ends were 6 bases for V and 5 bases for J; bases not matched to a gene: 9. The CDR3 sequence: CASRTGTEGTGELFF. The CDR3 nucleotides read TGTGCCAGCAGGACCGGGACAGAAGGGACCGGGGAGCTGTTTTTT.

The chain is built from TRBV6-6 and TRBJ2-7; 7 bases line up with TRBD1. The germline CDR1 and CDR2 sequences are MNHNY and SVGAGI (reference sequence). The CDR3 runs 13 residues. J was trimmed by 3 bases and V by 2 bases; bases with no gene match: 1. Here the CDR3 reads CASSYRGLYEQYF. CDR3 DNA: TGTGCCAGCAGTTACAGGGGGCTCTACGAGCAGTACTTC.

As for this clone: Within the sample, other DNA sequences also encode this same CDR3. This sequence joins TRBV10-3 and TRBJ1-1, with D perhaps matching TRBD1 (5 bases). Trimming stripped 2 bases from V and 1 base from J, with 8 bases between. CDR1 and CDR2 (germline): ENHRY, SYGVKD. This CDR3 contains 14 residues. CDR3 bases: TGTGCCATCAGTGAGGGACAACCGAACACTGAAGCTTTCTTT. It codes for CAISEGQPNTEAFF.

The chain joins TRBV27 to TRBJ1-5, with TRBD1 as a possible D gene (6 bases). V was clipped by 4 bases and J by 7 bases, with 14 bases between them. The CDR3 totals 14 residues. CDR1 is MNHEY, CDR2 SMNVEV, per germline (reference sequence). The CDR3 loop is CASSSTGRDQPQHF. CDR3 sequence (DNA): TGTGCCAGCAGTTCCACAGGGCGCGACCAGCCCCAGCATTTT.

The V call is TRBV29-1, the J call TRBJ2-2; tentative D call: TRBD1 (6 bases). V dropped 7 bases and J dropped 0 bases, with 15 bases sitting between them. The CDR3 spans 15 residues. The germline V gene encodes CDR1 SQVTM and CDR2 ANQGSEA. The CDR3, as DNA: TGCAGCGCAGCACCGGGACATTCGAACACCGGGGAGCTGTTTTTT. Its translation is CSAAPGHSNTGELFF.

This clone came up once. The DNA of the CDR3 is TGTGCCAGCAGCTTAACGACCGGGCGGGGAACAGATACGCAGTATTTT. This codes for CASSLTTGRGTDTQYF. The rearrangement links TRBV7-3 to TRBJ2-3; D may be TRBD2 (6 bases). CDR1 is SGHTA, CDR2 FQGTGA, per germline. CDR3 length: 16 residues. Trimming took 0 bases from V and 3 from J, leaving 13 bases between them.

This clone was seen repeatedly, ten times or more. This chain connects TRBV3-1 (or the pseudogene TRBV3-2) to TRBJ1-6; 10 bases are shared with TRBD1. This CDR3 has 15 amino acids. V lost 4 bases to trimming and J lost 9 bases; unmatched junction nucleotides: 6. Germline V lookup: CDR1 LGHDT, CDR2 YNNKEL (reference sequence). CDR3 bases: TGTGCCAGCAGCCCACGGACAGGGGGGAGTTCACCCCTCCACTTT. Its translation: CASSPRTGGSSPLHF.

The V gene is TRBV25-1, the J gene TRBJ2-2; 8 bases line up with TRBD1. The CDR3 covers 17 residues. Looked up from germline, CDR1 is MGHDK and CDR2 is SYGVNS. V dropped 3 bases and J dropped 4; count of bases not matched to a gene: 10. In DNA, the CDR3 is TGTGCCAGCAGTGACCCTGGACAGGGCCTGATCACCGGGGAGCTGTTTTTT. Translating gives CASSDPGQGLITGELFF.

The V gene is TRBV7-9, the J gene TRBJ2-2; 14 bases match TRBD2. The CDR3 has 17 residues. V dropped 3 bases and J dropped 5; count of bases not matched to a gene: 5. CDR1 is SEHNR, CDR2 FQNEAQ, per germline (reference sequence). This CDR3 reads CASSLGGLAGVTGELFF. The CDR3 bases are TGTGCCAGCAGCTTGGGGGGACTAGCGGGAGTGACCGGGGAGCTGTTTTTT. The whole variable domain, filled in from reference TRBV7-9 and TRBJ2-2, reads DTGVSQNPRHKITKRGQNVTFRCDPISEHNRLYWYRQTLGQGPEFLTYFQNEAQLEKSRLLSDRFSAERPKGSFSTLEIQRTEQGDSAMYLCASSLGGLAGVTGELFFGEGSRLTVL.

This sequence joins TRBV11-2 and TRBJ2-7; no firm D call. CDR3 length: 13 residues. Trimming stripped 9 bases from V and 2 bases from J, with 14 bases between. Germline CDR1 is SGHAT and CDR2 is FQNNGV. CDR3 protein: CASRLWAAYEQYF. The CDR3 bases are TGTGCCAGTAGGTTATGGGCAGCCTACGAGCAGTACTTC.

This clone was seen a few times. The chain carries TRBV19 and TRBJ2-7, with D possibly matching TRBD2 (6 bases). CDR1 and CDR2 from the germline V gene are LNHDA and SQIVND (reference sequence). Trimming removed 5 bases at V and 2 bases at J, with 28 bases between. The CDR3 is made up of 19 amino acids. The CDR3 protein is CASSPLRGGLAEVAYEQYF. The CDR3 DNA reads TGTGCCAGTAGTCCCTTGCGGGGTGGCCTGGCGGAGGTAGCCTACGAGCAGTACTTC.

V gene TRBV30 combines with J gene TRBJ2-3, with TRBD2 matching over 8 bases. CDR1 is GTSNPN and CDR2 is SVGIG in the germline V gene (reference sequence). V shed 0 bases, J shed 2 bases, and the junction held 4 bases outside the gene matches. This CDR3 contains 15 residues. The CDR3 sequence is CAWSVREAATDTQYF. CDR3 bases: TGTGCCTGGAGTGTGCGGGAGGCGGCCACAGATACGCAGTATTTT.

V usage is TRBV10-3 and J usage is TRBJ2-5; weak D call: TRBD1 (6 bases). The V gene lost 4 bases and the J gene lost 0 bases, with 9 bases spanning the gap. CDR1 is ENHRY and CDR2 is SYGVKD in the germline V gene. The CDR3 has 14 amino acids. The DNA for the CDR3 is TGTGCCATCAGTGCCAGGGGTTACCAAGAGACCCAGTACTTC. Protein: CAISARGYQETQYF.

The genes are TRBV3-1 (or the pseudogene TRBV3-2) and TRBJ2-2; D not resolved. V shed 0 bases and J shed 7 bases, with 3 bases lying between them. CDR1 and CDR2 (germline): LGHDT, YNNKEL (reference sequence). The CDR3 sequence is 12 residues long. Here the CDR3 DNA reads TGTGCCAGCAGCCAAGATCACGGGGAGCTGTTTTTT. Translated: CASSQDHGELFF.

The chain has TRBV27 and TRBJ1-2; D is possibly TRBD1 (5 bases). The CDR3 loop spans 16 amino acids. The V gene's germline CDR1 is MNHEY and CDR2 SMNVEV (reference sequence). V was shortened by 5 bases and J by 0 bases, with 16 bases between the two germline ends. The CDR3 sequence: CASSPRDWRPNYGYTF. CDR3 nucleotides: TGTGCCAGCAGTCCCCGGGACTGGAGGCCTAACTATGGCTACACCTTC.

The chain employs TRBV19 and TRBJ1-1; D unclear. V gave up 4 bases and J gave up 3 bases, with 12 bases separating them. Germline V lookup: CDR1 LNHDA, CDR2 SQIVND (reference sequence). The CDR3 spans 14 residues. As DNA, the CDR3 is TGTGCCAGTAGTACACAGTATCAGGACACTGAAGCTTTCTTT. The encoded protein is CASSTQYQDTEAFF.

This sequence joins TRBV9 and TRBJ2-3; D is possibly TRBD2 (6 bases). CDR1 is SGDLS and CDR2 is YYNGEE in the germline V gene. The CDR3 extends over 15 amino acids. V lost 4 bases and J 5 bases, leaving 17 bases between the germline ends. Written as DNA, the CDR3 is TGTGCCAGCAGCTCAGTGGGGGGAGATATAGATACGCAGTATTTT. Residues: CASSSVGGDIDTQYF. The whole variable domain, remainder taken from reference TRBV9 and TRBJ2-3, is DSGVTQTPKHLITATGQRVTLRCSPRSGDLSVYWYQQSLDQGLQFLIQYYNGEERAKGNILERFSAQQFPDLHSELNLSSLELGDSALYFCASSSVGGDIDTQYFGPGTRLTVL.

The V gene is TRBV5-1, the J gene TRBJ2-2; possibly TRBD1 for D (5 bases). The V gene lost 6 bases and the J gene lost 2 bases, with 8 bases spanning the gap. CDR1 SGHRS and CDR2 YFSETQ come from the germline V gene. The CDR3 sequence is 13 residues long. The CDR3 here is CASKDTNTGELFF. CDR3 DNA: TGCGCCAGCAAGGACACCAACACCGGGGAGCTGTTTTTT.

V gene TRBV5-8 combines with J gene TRBJ1-4; TRBD1 matches 7 bases. The V segment lost 6 bases and the J segment 7 bases; nucleotides outside the gene matches: 9. This CDR3 has 14 residues. Germline CDR1 reads SGHTS; CDR2 reads YDEGEE. The CDR3: CASTQGRWGEKLFF. The CDR3 DNA reads as TGTGCCAGCACACAGGGGAGGTGGGGTGAAAAACTGTTTTTT.

V gene TRBV30 combines with J gene TRBJ1-3; 9 bases fit TRBD1. This CDR3 has 15 residues. The V gene's germline CDR1 is GTSNPN and CDR2 SVGIG (reference sequence). V lost 7 bases, J lost 0 bases, and 7 bases stayed unmatched. CDR3 DNA sequence: TGTGCCTCCCTGGACAGGGGATACTCTGGAAACACCATATATTTT. Amino acids: CASLDRGYSGNTIYF.

V gene TRBV18 combines with J gene TRBJ1-2; D possibly corresponds to TRBD1 (5 bases). The CDR3 loop spans 17 amino acids. Trimming removed 1 base at V and 6 bases at J, with 21 bases between. The germline V gene encodes CDR1 KGHSH and CDR2 LQKENI. CDR3 bases: TGTGCCAGCTCACCACTGGGGTACGGCCGGGGGTCGGATGGCTACACCTTC. It is translated as CASSPLGYGRGSDGYTF.

Comments on this clone: This specimen includes other DNA sequences encoding the same CDR3. V is TRBV30 and J is TRBJ1-2, with 10 nucleotides matching TRBD1. Germline values: CDR1 GTSNPN, CDR2 SVGIG (reference sequence). J was trimmed by 6 bases and V by 3 bases; bases with no gene match: 4. The CDR3 sequence is 13 residues long. The CDR3 here is CAWSDGTGDGYTF. Written as DNA, the CDR3 is TGTGCCTGGAGCGACGGGACAGGGGATGGCTACACCTTC.

This clone showed up just once. The chain is built from TRBV19 and TRBJ1-5; 12 bases are shared with TRBD1. Germline lookup yields CDR1 LNHDA and CDR2 SQIVND (reference sequence). The V segment lost 2 bases and the J segment 6 bases; nucleotides outside the gene matches: 5. The CDR3 totals 16 residues. CDR3 sequence: CASSIIGDRGPQPQHF. CDR3 bases: TGTGCCAGTAGTATAATAGGGGACAGGGGGCCTCAGCCCCAGCATTTT. Full variable domain (missing parts from reference TRBV19 and TRBJ1-5): DGGITQSPKYLFRKEGQNVTLSCEQNLNHDAMYWYRQDPGQGLRLIYYSQIVNDFQKGDIAEGYSVSREKKESFPLTVTSAQKNPTAFYLCASSIIGDRGPQPQHFGDGTRLSIL.

The J gene is TRBJ2-1, the V gene TRBV29-1, with D possibly matching TRBD2 (6 bases). Per the germline V gene, CDR1 is SQVTM and CDR2 is ANQGSEA. The V and J ends lost 1 base and 4 bases respectively, with 20 bases between them. This CDR3 comprises 17 residues. CDR3 protein: CSVEAPRGAGFYNEQFF. The CDR3 DNA reads TGCAGCGTTGAAGCACCCCGGGGAGCGGGTTTTTACAATGAGCAGTTCTTC.